This is a list of T cell receptor beta chains from one sample in a study of OX40 agonist ivuxolimab in advanced cancers. Libraries were prepared by immunoSEQ multiplex PCR; TCRdb keeps only in-frame clonotypes and omits some of them. The sample includes about 84,000 clones, approximately 89% of them seen just once. Here the sequenced sample was CD4+ or CD8+ T cells sorted from blood, taken in a trial of the OX40 agonist ivuxolimab. These receptors were taken from an adult with an advanced solid tumor such as melanoma, head and neck, liver or kidney cancer. Both conserved end residues are part of each CDR3. A D gene is named only where the DNA matches it firmly. Size values are once, few and many counts, or a class for expanded clones, and some rows have none.

size	V	J	D	CDR3	DNA
NA	TRBV11-3	TRBJ2-1	NA	CASSPNRVDNEQFF	TGTGCCAGCAGCCCCAATAGGGTGGACAATGAGCAGTTCTTC
NA	TRBV27	TRBJ2-5	NA	CASRPAGPGTQYF	TGTGCCAGCAGGCCAGCAGGCCCCGGTACCCAGTACTTC
NA	TRBV5-1	TRBJ1-2	NA	CASSYGGGVDPNGYTF	TGCGCCAGCAGCTATGGGGGTGGGGTCGATCCCAATGGCTACACCTTC
few	TRBV28	TRBJ1-2	NA	CASSFGGSVYGYTF	TGTGCCAGCAGTTTCGGGGGATCGGTCTATGGCTACACCTTC
NA	TRBV6-1	TRBJ2-1	NA	CASSIGVPRDNEQFF	TGTGCCTCCTCGATCGGGGTTCCAAGGGACAATGAGCAGTTCTTC
NA	TRBV28	TRBJ2-4	NA	CASSNPGQGGGLAKNIQYF	TGTGCCAGCAGTAACCCCGGACAGGGAGGGGGCCTAGCCAAAAACATTCAGTACTTC
NA	TRBV5-6	TRBJ2-7	TRBD2	CASSSRPGGAAYEQYF	TGTGCCAGCAGCTCCCGGCCCGGGGGGGCGGCCTACGAGCAGTACTTC
few	TRBV4-1	TRBJ2-7	TRBD1	CASSQTQGTYEQYF	TGCGCCAGCAGCCAAACACAGGGGACCTACGAGCAGTACTTC
once	TRBV2	TRBJ2-2	NA	CASSETRGGELFF	TGTGCCAGCAGTGAGACAAGAGGCGGGGAGCTGTTTTTT
NA	TRBV5-6	TRBJ1-4	NA	CASSPKGVLWVF	TGTGCCAGCAGCCCCAAGGGGGTCCTCTGGGTTTTT
NA	TRBV30	TRBJ2-1	TRBD2	CAWRLWTSGPNEQFF	TGTGCCTGGAGACTTTGGACTAGCGGGCCAAATGAGCAGTTCTTC
NA	TRBV19	TRBJ2-7	TRBD2	CASSTPKTSGSSYEQYF	TGTGCCAGTAGTACGCCGAAGACTAGCGGGAGCTCCTACGAGCAGTACTTC
NA	TRBV5-1	TRBJ1-1	NA	CASSYEVKNTEAFF	TGCGCCAGCAGCTATGAAGTTAAGAACACTGAAGCTTTCTTT
NA	TRBV5-1	TRBJ2-5	NA	CASRETVGQETQYF	TGCGCCAGCCGCGAGACCGTGGGCCAAGAGACCCAGTACTTC
NA	TRBV7-9	TRBJ2-5	TRBD2	CASSLGLADTQETQYF	TGTGCCAGCAGCTTAGGACTAGCGGACACCCAAGAGACCCAGTACTTC
NA	TRBV14	TRBJ2-5	TRBD1	CASSRRQGEKETQYF	TGTGCCAGCAGCCGCCGACAGGGGGAGAAAGAGACCCAGTACTTC
NA	TRBV30	TRBJ2-3	NA	CAWSGDHPGTAADTQYF	TGTGCCTGGAGTGGAGACCATCCCGGGACTGCTGCAGATACGCAGTATTTT
NA	TRBV5-1	TRBJ1-2	TRBD1	CASSPGTGANYGYTF	TGCGCCAGCAGCCCCGGGACAGGGGCTAACTATGGCTACACCTTC
NA	TRBV7-8	TRBJ2-3	NA	CASVEGSGMDTQYF	TGTGCCAGCGTAGAGGGGTCTGGGATGGATACGCAGTATTTT
NA	TRBV29-1	TRBJ2-1	TRBD2	CSVASPSGSYNEQFF	TGCAGCGTCGCCAGCCCTAGCGGGAGCTACAATGAGCAGTTCTTC
NA	TRBV7-9	TRBJ1-2	NA	CASSLSGLWGYTF	TGTGCCAGCAGCTTATCTGGGTTATGGGGCTACACCTTC
NA	TRBV7-9	TRBJ1-4	TRBD1	CASSLGQTNEKLFF	TGTGCCAGCAGCTTGGGACAGACTAATGAAAAACTGTTTTTT
NA	TRBV6-1	TRBJ1-6	NA	CASSELRTVYNSPLHF	TGTGCCAGCAGTGAACTTAGGACCGTCTATAATTCACCCCTCCACTTT
NA	TRBV14	TRBJ2-3	TRBD1	CASSQEVGQGTDTQYF	TGTGCCAGCAGCCAAGAGGTTGGACAGGGCACAGATACGCAGTATTTT
NA	TRBV30	TRBJ2-1	NA	CAWKVWGNEQFF	TGTGCCTGGAAAGTCTGGGGCAATGAGCAGTTCTTC
NA	TRBV7-9	TRBJ1-2	NA	CASSLPGTQGNYGYTF	TGTGCCAGCAGCTTACCCGGGACACAGGGAAACTATGGCTACACCTTC
NA	TRBV18	TRBJ2-3	NA	CASSPLADTQYF	TGTGCCAGCTCACCTCTGGCAGATACGCAGTATTTT
NA	TRBV19	TRBJ2-3	TRBD2	CASSILGTSGIRDTQYF	TGTGCCAGTAGTATCTTGGGGACTAGCGGGATCAGAGATACGCAGTATTTT